This T cell receptor beta chain was profiled in a study of cytotoxic CD8 clonotypes in ibrutinib-treated CLL. Remarks on this clone: Its antigen is not known.

Whole-study findings and limits: Relative to age-matched healthy donors, clonality at baseline was higher, and it tracked circulating CD8+ T-cell counts. Higher clonality was seen at ibrutinib response and a return toward baseline at progression. Public clonotypes (which were uncommon) either contracted or remained stable on treatment.

With 1 base clipped from V and 6 bases from J, the junction kept 5 bases outside the gene matches. CDR1 is MNHNS and CDR2 is SASEGT in the germline V gene. The length of the CDR3 is 16 residues. Libraries were prepared by immunoSEQ multiplex PCR; TCRdb keeps only in-frame clonotypes and omits some of them. In the table there are 20,000 to 30,000 clones, approximately 71% of which are singletons. The source is a human donor with chronic lymphocytic leukemia. The V and J genes are TRBV6-1 and TRBJ2-2, with 10 bases lining up with TRBD1. The sequencing here drew on PBMCs, taken after 12 months of ibrutinib treatment. CDR3 in amino acids: CASSEDPGTGAGELFF. In DNA, the CDR3 is TGTGCCAGCAGTGAAGACCCCGGGACAGGGGCCGGGGAGCTGTTTTTT.